Described below is a single TCR beta chain sequence and its context. V was trimmed by 5 bases and J by 6 bases, leaving 10 bases between them. The CDR3 runs to 13 residues. Germline loops: CDR1 SNHLY, CDR2 FYNNEI. Profiled with immunoSEQ multiplex PCR; TCRdb holds only in-frame clones, not every one. The repertoire consists of 6,500 to 7,500 clones, with more than 70% occurring once and the leading ten covering about 7.1%. This entry belongs to a study of T cell clonotyping in hematopoietic cell transplantation. Time point noted: recipient sample about 28 days before transplant, after cytoreduction. This specimen was peripheral blood mononuclear cells, taken before stem cell transplant. This chain links TRBV2 with TRBJ2-2, with D unclear. This sequence originates from a man aged 60 to 69 with acute myeloid leukemia. Some clones in this sample may be carry-over from other donors' samples. The CDR3 sequence: CASSPQLAGELFF. The CDR3 coding sequence is TGTGCCAGCAGTCCCCAGTTGGCCGGGGAGCTGTTTTTT.